The T cell receptor beta chain described here comes from a study of blood T cells in healthy people across ages. Per the germline V gene, CDR1 is ENHRY and CDR2 is SYGVKD. This CDR3 is built from 13 residues. Alongside a J-beta primer mix, a sample-barcoded 5' primer served in a second PCR lasting 7 to 11 cycles. Through a template-switch adaptor with 12 random nucleotides, each cDNA molecule received a tag. TCRdb used MiXCR to reprocess the 5' RACE reads, holding one entry per CDR3 protein. The table records 890,000 or so distinct CDR3 sequences, approximately 59% of them present only once. Russia was home to the donors, healthy Caucasian individuals aged roughly 6 to 100. Every donor contributed about 10 milliliters of peripheral blood by blood draw. Total RNA was extracted at no less than 5.5 micrograms per sample.

Sequenced input: blood. This receptor was obtained from a man younger than 45 in good health. The chain is built from TRBV10-3 and TRBJ2-4, with 10 bases lining up with TRBD1. The J call is uncertain, as TRBJ2-7 better fits the DNA end. The CDR3 DNA follows: TGTGCCATCAGTCGGACAGGGGGAAACGAGCAGTACTTC. Protein product: CAISRTGGNEQYF.